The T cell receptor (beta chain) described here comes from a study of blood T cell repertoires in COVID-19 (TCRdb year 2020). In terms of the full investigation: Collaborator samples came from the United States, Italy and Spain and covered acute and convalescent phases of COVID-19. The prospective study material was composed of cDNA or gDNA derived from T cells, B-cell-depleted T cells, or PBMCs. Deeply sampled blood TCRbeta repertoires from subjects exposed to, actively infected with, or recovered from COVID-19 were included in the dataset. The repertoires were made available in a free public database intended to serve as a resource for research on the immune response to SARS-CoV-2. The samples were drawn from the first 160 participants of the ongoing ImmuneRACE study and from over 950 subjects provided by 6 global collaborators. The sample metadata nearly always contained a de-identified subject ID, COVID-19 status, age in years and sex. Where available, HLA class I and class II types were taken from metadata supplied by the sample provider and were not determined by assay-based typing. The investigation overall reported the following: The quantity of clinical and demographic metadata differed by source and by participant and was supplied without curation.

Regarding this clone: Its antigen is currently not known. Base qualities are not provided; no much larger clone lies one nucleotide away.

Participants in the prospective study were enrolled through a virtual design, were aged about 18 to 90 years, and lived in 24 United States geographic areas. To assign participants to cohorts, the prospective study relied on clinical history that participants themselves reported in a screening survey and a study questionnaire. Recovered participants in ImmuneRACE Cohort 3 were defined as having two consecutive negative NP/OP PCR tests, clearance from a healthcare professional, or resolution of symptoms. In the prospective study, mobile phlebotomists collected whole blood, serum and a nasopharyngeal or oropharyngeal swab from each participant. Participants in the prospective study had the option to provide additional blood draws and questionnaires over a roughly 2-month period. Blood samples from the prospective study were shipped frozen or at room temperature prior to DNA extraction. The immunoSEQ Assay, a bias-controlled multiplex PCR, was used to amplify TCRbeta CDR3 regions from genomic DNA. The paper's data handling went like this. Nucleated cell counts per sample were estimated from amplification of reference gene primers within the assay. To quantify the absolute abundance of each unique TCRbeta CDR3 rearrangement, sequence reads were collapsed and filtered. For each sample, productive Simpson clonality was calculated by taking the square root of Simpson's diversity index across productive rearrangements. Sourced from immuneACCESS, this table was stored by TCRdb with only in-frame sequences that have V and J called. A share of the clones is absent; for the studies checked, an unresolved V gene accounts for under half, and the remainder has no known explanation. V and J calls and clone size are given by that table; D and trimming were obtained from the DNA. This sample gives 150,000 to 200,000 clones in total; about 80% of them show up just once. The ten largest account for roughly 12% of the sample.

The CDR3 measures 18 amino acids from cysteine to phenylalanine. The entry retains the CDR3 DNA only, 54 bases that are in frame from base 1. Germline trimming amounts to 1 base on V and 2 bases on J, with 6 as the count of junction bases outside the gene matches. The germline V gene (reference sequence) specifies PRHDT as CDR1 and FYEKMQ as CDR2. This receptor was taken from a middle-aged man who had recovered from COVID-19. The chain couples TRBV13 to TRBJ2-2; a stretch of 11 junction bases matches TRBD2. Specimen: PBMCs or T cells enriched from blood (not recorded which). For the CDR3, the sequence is CASSLVLAGGPNTGELFF. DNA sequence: TGTGCCAGCAGCTTAGTGCTAGCGGGGGGCCCAAACACCGGGGAGCTGTTTTTT.